These T cell receptor beta chains were read from a single sample in a study of breast tumors, draining lymph nodes, adjacent tissues. TCRdb recomputed calls from the multiplex PCR reads with MiXCR, one row per CDR3 protein. The sample contains 200,000 to 250,000 distinct CDR3 sequences, approximately 36% of which appear only once. Source material: axillary lymph node tissue. The receptors here all came from a female donor with breast cancer. Some clones in this sample may be carry-over from other donors' samples. Each CDR3 is given with its conserved first and last residue. The D gene is left open where the match is weak. Some rows have no size entry. The others give once, few or many, or a class for an expanded clone.

j_call clone_size d_call v_call cdr3_aa cdr3_nt
TRBJ1-5 - - TRBV19 CASRVRGDNSNQPQHF TGTGCCAGTAGGGTCCGAGGGGACAATAGCAATCAGCCCCAGCATTTT
TRBJ2-3 - TRBD2 TRBV3-1 CASSQDRWEAGSGDTQYF TGTGCCAGCAGCCAAGATAGGTGGGAAGCGGGATCAGGGGATACGCAGTATTTT
TRBJ2-3 - TRBD2 TRBV7-2 CASSFGGGGLDTQYF TGTGCCAGCAGCTTCGGCGGGGGAGGATTAGATACGCAGTATTTT
TRBJ1-2 many - TRBV5-8 CASSLRPTASRGYTF TGTGCCAGCAGCTTGAGGCCCACAGCGTCTCGAGGCTACACCTTC
TRBJ2-5 many - TRBV20-1 CSASGLKYQETQYF TGCAGTGCCAGCGGTCTGAAGTACCAAGAGACCCAGTACTTC
TRBJ2-1 many - TRBV7-8 CASSSGLGGGRSYNEQFF TGTGCCAGCAGCTCCGGACTAGGGGGAGGTCGGTCCTACAATGAGCAGTTCTTC
TRBJ2-1 - TRBD2 TRBV9 CASTETGGASGAYNEQFF TGTGCCAGCACCGAGACGGGCGGGGCTAGCGGGGCTTACAATGAGCAGTTCTTC
TRBJ2-3 many - TRBV7-2 CASGRRSGPTDTQYF TGTGCCAGCGGCAGGAGGAGTGGCCCCACAGATACGCAGTATTTT
TRBJ1-2 many TRBD1 TRBV10-3 CAISESPLSTGDYGYTF TGTGCCATCAGTGAGTCCCCGCTCTCGACAGGGGACTATGGCTACACCTTC
TRBJ2-5 few TRBD1 TRBV20-1 CSARDRGLEATQYF TGCAGTGCTAGGGACAGGGGGTTGGAAGCGACCCAGTACTTC
TRBJ2-1 - TRBD2 TRBV7-2 CASSLNLGTSRGYGEQFF TGTGCCAGCAGCTTAAATCTAGGGACTAGTCGGGGATATGGTGAGCAGTTCTTC
TRBJ2-7 many - TRBV6-2/TRBV6-3 CASTGNYEQYF TGTGCCAGCACCGGGAACTACGAGCAGTACTTC
TRBJ2-5 many - TRBV9 CASSVGTEWQETQYF TGTGCCAGCAGCGTAGGCACAGAGTGGCAAGAGACCCAGTACTTC
TRBJ2-7 - - TRBV11-3 CASSLPGDSPPEQYF TGTGCCAGCAGCTTACCCGGGGATTCGCCACCCGAGCAGTACTTC
TRBJ1-3 - - TRBV20-1 CSASYSSGNTIYF TGCAGTGCTAGTTACAGCTCTGGAAACACCATATATTTT
TRBJ2-7 many TRBD2 TRBV20-1 CSARAGLAGEGSHSYEQYF TGCAGTGCTAGAGCCGGACTAGCGGGAGAAGGTTCCCACTCCTACGAGCAGTACTTC
TRBJ1-1 few - TRBV20-1 CSARDMVNTEAFF TGCAGTGCTAGAGACATGGTGAACACTGAAGCTTTCTTT
TRBJ2-5 - - TRBV11-3 CASSTSMGAAQETQYF TGTGCCAGCAGCACGTCAATGGGGGCGGCCCAAGAGACCCAGTACTTC
TRBJ1-2 many - TRBV7-2 CASSSSGGGGYGYTF TGTGCCAGCAGCTCCAGTGGAGGGGGAGGCTATGGCTACACCTTC
TRBJ2-1 - TRBD2 TRBV2 CATTGLAANEQFF TGTGCCACCACAGGACTAGCGGCTAATGAGCAGTTCTTC
TRBJ1-6 many - TRBV5-8 CASSLSPGQTLYSPLHF TGTGCCAGCAGCTTATCGCCGGGACAAACCTTATATTCACCCCTCCACTTT
TRBJ2-5 many TRBD1 TRBV5-5 CASTPRQGQETQYF TGTGCCAGCACCCCGCGACAGGGCCAAGAGACCCAGTACTTC
TRBJ1-2 many - TRBV24-1 CATSDPPYGYTF TGTGCCACCAGTGATCCACCTTATGGCTACACCTTC
TRBJ1-1 - - TRBV29-1 CSVRTGFSTEAFF TGCAGCGTCCGAACAGGGTTTAGCACTGAAGCTTTCTTT
TRBJ2-3 many TRBD2 TRBV4-2 CASSPGTSGRSDTQYF TGTGCCAGCAGCCCGGGGACTAGCGGGAGAAGCGATACGCAGTATTTT
TRBJ1-3 many - TRBV7-8 CASSLSMSSGNTIYF TGTGCCAGCAGCTTATCAATGAGCTCTGGAAACACCATATATTTT
TRBJ1-4 once - TRBV5-5 CASSLEGPLPSGREKLLF TGTGCCAGCAGCTTGGAAGGGCCCCTCCCCTCAGGTCGGGAAAAACTGCTTTTT
TRBJ1-4 - - TRBV6-4 CASSPQRTRVHEKLFF TGTGCCAGCAGTCCTCAACGGACCAGGGTGCATGAAAAACTGTTTTTT
TRBJ2-1 many TRBD2 TRBV7-2 CASSLVASGNNEQFF TGTGCCAGCAGCTTAGTAGCTAGCGGGAACAATGAGCAGTTCTTC
TRBJ1-4 - TRBD1 TRBV7-2 CASSLSGTGGEEKLFF TGTGCCAGCAGCTTGTCCGGGACAGGGGGTGAGGAAAAACTGTTTTTT
TRBJ1-3 many - TRBV7-2 CASSLEVPAGRVYNPSGNTIYF TGTGCCAGCAGCTTAGAGGTCCCGGCGGGGCGCGTATACAACCCCTCTGGAAACACCATATATTTT
TRBJ2-5 once - TRBV20-1 CSARGGETRAQYF TGCAGTGCTAGGGGGGGAGAAACAAGGGCCCAGTACTTC
TRBJ1-6 - - TRBV6-5 CASRPGVGNSPLHF TGTGCCAGCAGGCCAGGGGTCGGGAATTCACCCCTCCACTTT
TRBJ2-5 - TRBD1 TRBV28 CASSMGQGNVETQYF TGTGCCAGCAGTATGGGACAGGGTAACGTAGAGACCCAGTACTTC
TRBJ2-7 many - TRBV2 CASNSDSYYEQYF TGTGCCAGCAACTCTGACTCTTACTACGAGCAGTACTTC